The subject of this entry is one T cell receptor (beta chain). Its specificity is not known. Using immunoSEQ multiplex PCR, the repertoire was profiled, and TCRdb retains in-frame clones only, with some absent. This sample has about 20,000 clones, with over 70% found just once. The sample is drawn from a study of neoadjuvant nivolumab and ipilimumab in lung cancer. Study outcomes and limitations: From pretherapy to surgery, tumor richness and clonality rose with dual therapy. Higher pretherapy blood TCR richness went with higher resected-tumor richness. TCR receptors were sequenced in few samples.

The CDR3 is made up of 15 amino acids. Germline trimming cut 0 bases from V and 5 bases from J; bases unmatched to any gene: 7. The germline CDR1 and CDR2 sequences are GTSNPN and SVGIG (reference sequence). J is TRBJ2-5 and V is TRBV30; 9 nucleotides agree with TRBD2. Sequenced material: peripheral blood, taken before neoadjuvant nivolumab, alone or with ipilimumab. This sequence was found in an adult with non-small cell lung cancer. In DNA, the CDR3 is TGTGCCTGGAGTGTAATGTCTAGCGGGACGGAGACCCAGTACTTC. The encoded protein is CAWSVMSSGTETQYF. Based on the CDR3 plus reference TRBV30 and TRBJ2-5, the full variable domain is SQTIHQWPATLVQPVGSPLSLECTVEGTSNPNLYWYRQAAGRGLQLLFYSVGIGQISSEVPQNLSASRPQDRQFILSSKKLLLSDSGFYLCAWSVMSSGTETQYFGPGTRLLVL.